The 5 T cell receptor beta chains below all came from one sample that was sequenced in a study of T cell responses to AZD1222 COVID-19 vaccine. Repertoires were generated with immunoSEQ multiplex PCR, while TCRdb's copy carries only in-frame clones and drops some. The table includes about 130,000 clones, 91% detected once. This material consisted of peripheral blood, taken on day 0 of AZD1222 vaccination. Source of these receptors: an adult in good health.

J is TRBJ1-1 and V is TRBV5-4; D is unresolved. Germline CDR1 and CDR2: SGHNT and YYREEE (reference sequence). Trimming took off 4 bases at V and 5 bases at J, with 12 bases between the two ends. There are 13 residues in the CDR3. DNA for the CDR3: TGTGCCAGCAGCGGTCCTCTGCGGACTGAAGCTTTCTTT. Translation gives CASSGPLRTEAFF.

The J gene is TRBJ1-5, the V gene TRBV6-5, with D unclear. The CDR3 covers 14 residues. CDR1 is MNHEY and CDR2 is SVGAGI in the germline V gene. The germline V and J ends were trimmed by 6 bases and 2 bases, with 11 bases remaining between them. The CDR3 bases are TGTGCCAGCAGGACCGGAGAGGGCAATCAGCCCCAGCATTTT. Its protein is CASRTGEGNQPQHF.

This chain uses TRBV23-1 with TRBJ2-5; tentatively, D is TRBD2 (5 bases). TRBV23-1 is treated as an ORF (open reading frame) with a function not yet certain. With 0 bases removed from V and 2 bases from J, the gap between germline ends came to 19 bases. The CDR3 consists of 18 residues. CDR3 DNA sequence: TGCGCCAGCAGTCAATCAGGTGGAGGTTGTGGAGTACAAGAGACCCAGTACTTC. This codes for CASSQSGGGCGVQETQYF.

The chain recombines TRBV4-3 with TRBJ1-5; D uncertain. Trimming left V 0 bases short and J 6 bases short, with 6 bases between. Germline V gene lookup returns CDR1 LGHNA and CDR2 YSLEER. The CDR3 runs to 13 residues. The CDR3 is CASSQDISQPQHF. As DNA, the CDR3 is TGCGCCAGCAGCCAAGATATAAGTCAGCCCCAGCATTTT.

The genes are TRBV7-8 and TRBJ1-4; D is undetermined. V lost 5 bases and J 7 bases, leaving 11 bases between the germline ends. From germline, CDR1 is SGHVS and CDR2 FQNEAQ. The CDR3 contains 13 residues. The CDR3 DNA is TGTGCCAGCAGCACCCGCGGGGTTGAAAAACTGTTTTTT. As protein: CASSTRGVEKLFF.